The 20 T cell receptor beta chains below come from one sample, sequenced in a study of cytomegalovirus exposure and HLA in healthy donors. In the PCR, 60 Vbeta and 13 Jbeta primers were used. Repertoires were generated with immunoSEQ multiplex PCR, while TCRdb's copy carries only in-frame clones and drops some. The sample includes around 90,000 clones, roughly nine tenths of them seen just once. The sequencing sample was made of PBMCs. The receptors stem from a man aged 30 to 39 in good health and CMV-seropositive.

In its sample, this clone was seen a few times. The rearrangement links TRBV14 to TRBJ2-1, with TRBD2 identical over 7 bases. Germline V gene lookup returns CDR1 SGHDN and CDR2 FVKESK. This CDR3 has 13 residues. The V gene end was trimmed by 6 bases and the J gene end by 9 bases; junction bases not matched to a gene: 8. CDR3 in amino acids: CASSQRGTSEQFF. CDR3 DNA: TGTGCCAGCAGTCAGCGGGGAACCAGTGAGCAGTTCTTC.

The table lists this clone with a count of one. This chain joins TRBV4-2 and TRBJ2-2, with 8 bases matching TRBD2. The CDR3 consists of 17 residues. The germline V gene encodes CDR1 LGHNA and CDR2 YNFKEQ. V lost 3 bases to trimming and J lost 1 base; unmatched junction nucleotides: 7. The CDR3 is CASSQNPRGGNTGELFF. DNA for the CDR3: TGTGCCAGCAGCCAGAACCCTCGGGGGGGGAACACCGGGGAGCTGTTTTTT.

This rearrangement joins TRBV19 to TRBJ2-7, with D perhaps TRBD2 (6 bases). This CDR3 is built from 15 residues. With 3 bases removed from V and 5 bases from J, the gap between germline ends came to 17 bases. Germline V CDR1 and CDR2: LNHDA, SQIVND (reference sequence). The CDR3 here is CASSMYGGAGDEQYF. CDR3 nucleotide sequence: TGTGCCAGTAGTATGTATGGCGGGGCGGGCGACGAGCAGTACTTC. Complete variable domain (other parts from reference TRBV19 and TRBJ2-7): DGGITQSPKYLFRKEGQNVTLSCEQNLNHDAMYWYRQDPGQGLRLIYYSQIVNDFQKGDIAEGYSVSREKKESFPLTVTSAQKNPTAFYLCASSMYGGAGDEQYFGPGTRLTVT.

CDR3 DNA sequence: TGCGCCAGCAGCCAAGATAGACTCTACGAGCAGTACTTC. Protein product: CASSQDRLYEQYF. The V call is TRBV4-1, the J call TRBJ2-7, with D uncertain. This CDR3 spans 13 amino acids. Deletions cut 0 bases from V and 3 bases from J, with 6 bases between. Germline CDR1 is MGHRA and CDR2 is YSYEKL.

This clone was counted only a few times. V usage is TRBV6-6 and J usage is TRBJ2-1; 7 bases match TRBD2. Germline V gives CDR1 MNHNY, CDR2 SVGAGI (reference sequence). Germline trimming cut 0 bases from V and 4 bases from J; bases unmatched to any gene: 6. The CDR3 is made up of 16 amino acids. The CDR3 nucleotides are TGTGCCAGCAGTTACTCGGGAGGGGAGGGTTACAATGAGCAGTTCTTC. Its protein product is CASSYSGGEGYNEQFF.

The chain uses TRBV5-1 and TRBJ2-1; 7 bases align to TRBD1. V lost 4 bases and J lost 0; bases outside the gene matches: 4. This CDR3 has 15 residues. Germline lookup yields CDR1 SGHRS and CDR2 YFSETQ. In DNA, the CDR3 is TGCGCCAGCAGCCGGGACAGCAGCTCCTACAATGAGCAGTTCTTC. Amino acid sequence: CASSRDSSSYNEQFF.

V gene TRBV5-6 combines with J gene TRBJ2-3; a possible D gene is TRBD1 (7 bases). V lost 0 bases and J 5 bases, leaving 13 bases between the germline ends. Per germline, CDR1 SGHDT and CDR2 YYEEEE. The CDR3 extends over 15 amino acids. The CDR3 DNA follows: TGTGCCAGCAGCTTGGTGGACAGGAGGGAAGATACGCAGTATTTT. This gives the protein CASSLVDRREDTQYF.

The chain links TRBV5-1 to TRBJ2-7, with a possible D match to TRBD2 (5 bases). CDR3 length: 15 residues. Germline V CDR1 and CDR2: SGHRS, YFSETQ. Between the trimmed V and J ends, which lost 0 bases and 2 bases, there was a span of 12 bases. CDR3 amino acids: CASSLVVGRTYEQYF. The CDR3 DNA is TGCGCCAGCAGCTTGGTTGTTGGGAGAACCTACGAGCAGTACTTC.

Worth noting for this clone: At one end, the junction sequence differs from germline, possibly due to a read error. The chain recombines TRBV19 with TRBJ1-1; 9 bases map to TRBD1. The CDR3 is 15 residues long. The V gene's germline CDR1 is LNHDA and CDR2 SQIVND (reference sequence). CDR3 nucleotides: TGTGCCAGTAGTGCGGCGGACAGGGGTAACACTGAAGTTTTCTTT. Its translation: CASSAADRGNTEVFF.

J is TRBJ2-1 and V is TRBV19; the D is unclear. Germline V gives CDR1 LNHDA, CDR2 SQIVND (reference sequence). V was clipped by 5 bases and J by 6 bases, with 8 bases between them. The CDR3 length is 12 residues. The CDR3 reads CASSQDFNEQFF. DNA of the CDR3: TGTGCCAGTAGTCAAGACTTCAATGAGCAGTTCTTC. The entire variable domain, with the rest obtained from reference TRBV19 and TRBJ2-1, is as follows: DGGITQSPKYLFRKEGQNVTLSCEQNLNHDAMYWYRQDPGQGLRLIYYSQIVNDFQKGDIAEGYSVSREKKESFPLTVTSAQKNPTAFYLCASSQDFNEQFFGPGTRLTVL.

This chain links TRBV5-1 with TRBJ2-7; TRBD2 agrees at 11 bases. Losses at the gene ends were 3 bases for V and 0 bases for J; bases not matched to a gene: 5. The CDR3 totals 16 residues. Germline CDR1 reads SGHRS; CDR2 reads YFSETQ. The CDR3 protein is CASSYLLAGASYEQYF. CDR3 coding DNA: TGCGCCAGCAGCTATTTACTAGCGGGAGCCTCCTACGAGCAGTACTTC.

The CDR3 region has the DNA TGTGCCAGCAGCTTGGCCGTTAGTCATGGCTACACCTTC. It encodes CASSLAVSHGYTF. The gene calls are TRBV5-6 and TRBJ1-2, with D uncertain. The CDR3 covers 13 residues. Trimming left V 0 bases short and J 6 bases short, with 9 bases between. Germline V gene data show CDR1 as SGHDT and CDR2 as YYEEEE.

V usage is TRBV10-3 and J usage is TRBJ2-4; possibly TRBD1 for D (5 bases). Germline V CDR1 and CDR2: ENHRY, SYGVKD. This CDR3 contains 16 residues. V was cut by 2 bases and J by 2 bases, with 13 bases left in between. CDR3 coding DNA: TGTGCCATCAGTGAGCCGATGCAGGGTACCAAAAACATTCAGTACTTC. The encoded protein is CAISEPMQGTKNIQYF.

The chain couples TRBV7-3 to TRBJ2-5, with 8 positions matching TRBD2. CDR1 and CDR2 (germline): SGHTA, FQGTGA. The V segment lost 5 bases and the J segment 1 base; nucleotides outside the gene matches: 6. CDR3 size: 15 residues. Here the CDR3 DNA reads TGTGCCAGCAGCCCCGGGGGGGGCTTCCAAGAGACCCAGTACTTC. Translation: CASSPGGGFQETQYF.

The rearrangement joins TRBV6-1 to TRBJ1-5; no clear D gene. Per the germline V gene, CDR1 is MNHNS and CDR2 is SASEGT. This CDR3 is built from 15 residues. The V and J ends lost 1 base and 0 bases respectively, with 7 bases between them. CDR3 bases: TGTGCCAGCAGTGAAGGAGGCTATAGCAATCAGCCCCAGCATTTT. Residues: CASSEGGYSNQPQHF.

In its sample, this clone was seen once. The chain combines TRBV7-9 with TRBJ2-7; 9 nucleotides line up with TRBD2. This CDR3 has 14 residues. The V gene's germline CDR1 is SEHNR and CDR2 FQNEAQ (reference sequence). After removal of 1 base from V and 2 bases from J, the junction contained 0 bases not matched to a gene. In DNA, the CDR3 is TGTGCCAGCAGCTTAGTAGCGGGGGCCTACGAGCAGTACTTC. Protein product: CASSLVAGAYEQYF.

This chain joins TRBV6-6 and TRBJ1-4; D may be TRBD1 (5 bases). The CDR3 has 14 amino acids. V lost 2 bases to trimming and J lost 2 bases, with 6 bases between them. Germline loops: CDR1 MNHNY, CDR2 SVGAGI (reference sequence). This chain's CDR3 is CASSYGGTNEKLFF. The CDR3 DNA follows: TGTGCCAGCAGTTACGGGGGGACTAATGAAAAACTGTTTTTT.

The rearrangement uses TRBV28 and TRBJ1-2, with 8 bases lining up with TRBD1. J lost 3 bases, V lost 5 bases, and 11 bases had no gene match. This CDR3 spans 16 amino acids. Germline CDR1 is MDHEN and CDR2 is SYDVKM. CDR3 in DNA: TGTGCCAGCAGTCCAAGGACAGGGTTGAGTCACTATGGCTACACCTTC. Protein sequence: CASSPRTGLSHYGYTF.

The chain is built from TRBV6-1 and TRBJ1-1; the match to TRBD1 covers 11 bases. The trim removed 6 bases at V and 4 bases at J, leaving 4 bases unmatched. CDR1 and CDR2 from the germline V gene are MNHNS and SASEGT. The CDR3 is 14 amino acids. In DNA form, the CDR3 reads TGTGCCAGCAGCCGGACAGGGGGCGTCACTGAAGCTTTCTTT. The encoded protein is CASSRTGGVTEAFF.

V gene TRBV5-6 combines with J gene TRBJ2-1; TRBD1 agrees at 8 bases. The trim removed 1 base at V and 3 bases at J, leaving 3 bases unmatched. Per the germline V gene, CDR1 is SGHDT and CDR2 is YYEEEE. This CDR3 spans 15 amino acids. The CDR3 nucleotides are TGTGCCAGCAGCTTGACCAGGGGGCTCTACAATGAGCAGTTCTTC. Its protein product is CASSLTRGLYNEQFF. The full variable domain, with the rest looked up from reference TRBV5-6 and TRBJ2-1, is DAGVTQSPTHLIKTRGQQVTLRCSPKSGHDTVSWYQQALGQGPQFIFQYYEEEERQRGNFPDRFSGHQFPNYSSELNVNALLLGDSALYLCASSLTRGLYNEQFFGPGTRLTVL.